This is a list of T cell receptor beta chains from one sample in a study of human T cells and chemical hapten exposure. MiXCR was run by TCRdb on the RACE reads, yielding one entry per CDR3 protein. The table shows about 160,000 distinct CDR3 sequences, with 25% to 35% occurring only once. The material was whole blood, obtained in connection with sensitization to the hapten diphenylcyclopropenone (DPC). These TCRs come from a young woman with alopecia areata. Some clones in this sample may be carry-over from other donors' samples. Both conserved end residues are part of each CDR3.

v_call: TRBV14; cdr3_aa: CASSQLGSKNIQYF
v_call: TRBV12-3/TRBV12-4; cdr3_aa: CASTLIGFHEQYF
v_call: TRBV7-2; cdr3_aa: CASSLEDRGLSETQYF
v_call: TRBV5-4; cdr3_aa: CASSWDHRNEQYF
v_call: TRBV7-7; cdr3_aa: CASSLDGQVATGELFF
v_call: TRBV7-2; cdr3_aa: CASSLLPSARTGNEQFF
v_call: TRBV3-1; cdr3_aa: CASSTIRGNEQFF
v_call: TRBV7-2; cdr3_aa: CASSLAVVRGEETQYF
v_call: TRBV6-6; cdr3_aa: CARGPAGSNTGELFF
v_call: TRBV7-2; cdr3_aa: CASSPVPGLPHF
v_call: TRBV20-1; cdr3_aa: CSARGSGRIPYEQYF
v_call: TRBV29-1; cdr3_aa: CSVEDHGLAGRGEQFF
v_call: TRBV27; cdr3_aa: CASSLAVQAHEQYF
v_call: TRBV3-1; cdr3_aa: CASSLGLAGVGEQFF
v_call: TRBV5-4; cdr3_aa: CASSLGGRGPNTEAFF
v_call: TRBV10-3; cdr3_aa: CAISSRTSGIDEQFF
v_call: TRBV4-2; cdr3_aa: CASSQAEGAGELFF
v_call: TRBV20-1; cdr3_aa: CSARPVLGREGRNEQFF
v_call: TRBV10-3; cdr3_aa: CAISPTGFANEKLFF
v_call: TRBV24-1; cdr3_aa: CATSDPGQTHEQFF
v_call: TRBV29-1; cdr3_aa: CSVEDHHRGDEQYF
v_call: TRBV2; cdr3_aa: CASSKDRGDEETQYF